This TCR beta chain was sequenced in a study of neoadjuvant anti-PD-1 for oral cavity cancer. Specified time point: after neoadjuvant nivolumab, at surgical resection. PBMC libraries mostly used roughly 500 ng of input genomic DNA, with six replicates per sample. Some clones are missing from TCRdb's copy, which holds only in-frame ones; the method was immunoSEQ multiplex PCR. The data contain about 8,000 clones, 70% of them singletons. The CDR3 spans 14 residues. Germline values: CDR1 PRHDT, CDR2 FYEKMQ (reference sequence). V lost 0 bases and J lost 1, with 6 bases in between. The sequences come from PBMCs, collected after nivolumab (anti-PD-1) treatment. This chain links TRBV13 with TRBJ1-1, with D unresolved. The receptor comes from a person aged 35-79 years with oral cavity squamous cell carcinoma. CDR3 loop: CASSLGHRNTEAFF. The DNA of the CDR3 is TGTGCCAGCAGCTTAGGCCACAGGAACACTGAAGCTTTCTTT.